This T cell receptor beta chain is from a study of CD8 T cells in ankylosing spondylitis. In regard to this clonotype: The antigen is undetermined.

The CDR3 runs 15 residues. Per the germline V gene, CDR1 is SGHRS and CDR2 is YFSETQ. Trimming removed 7 bases at V and 0 bases at J, with 13 bases between. MiXCR was run by TCRdb on the 5' RACE reads, yielding one entry per CDR3 protein. The sample holds 670,000 or so distinct CDR3 sequences, over 15% seen once. Study observations and caveats: The clones that were linked to disease were reported to be significantly enriched in matched synovial fluid samples from ankylosing spondylitis patients. In ankylosing spondylitis blood, a motif of seven to nine highly homologous TCR beta variants appeared characteristic.

The sequenced sample was blood, either unsorted or a sorted T cell fraction (not recorded which). The V and J genes are TRBV5-1 and TRBJ1-4; a possible D gene is TRBD1 (5 bases). This TCR was recovered from a male donor with ankylosing spondylitis. Written as DNA, the CDR3 is TGCGCCAGCTGCCCGGGGGGAGCAACTAATGAAAAACTGTTTTTT. Residues: CASCPGGATNEKLFF.